The clone carrying this T cell receptor (beta chain) was observed a few times. This entry belongs to a study of blood T cell repertoires in COVID-19. For the study at large: Some COVID-19 samples were acute and others convalescent; all came from the United States, Italy and Spain. Sample material is recorded as cDNA or gDNA derived from T cells, B-cell-depleted T cells, or PBMCs.

Authors' analysis steps: Estimation of nucleated cell counts was performed using reference gene primer amplification. Using immunoSEQ multiplex PCR, the repertoire was profiled, and TCRdb retains in-frame clones only, with some absent. V, J and clone size were drawn from that table, and D and trimming were deduced from the DNA. The sample has some 70,000 clones, around 81% seen once. Trimming shortened V by 8 bases and J by 5 bases, and 18 bases separated the two germline ends. From germline, CDR1 is SQVTM and CDR2 ANQGSEA. This CDR3 contains 13 residues. The source of this sequence is a woman in her 70s with acute or convalescent COVID-19. Sequenced: peripheral blood. The J gene is TRBJ2-5, the V gene TRBV29-1; D is possibly TRBD2 (7 bases). CDR3 amino acids: CSSGGGGVETQYF. In nucleotides, the CDR3 is TGCAGCTCAGGAGGGGGGGGTGTCGAGACCCAGTACTTC.